This passage covers 20 T cell receptor beta chains from one sample sequenced in a study of regulatory T cells in long-lasting Graves disease (TCRdb year 2021). The sample's time point label, in plain terms: newly diagnosed GD, antithyroid drugs for less than 3 months. RNA was extracted from PBMCs in TRIzol for both TCR sequencing and RNA sequencing. Receptors were amplified or captured by multiplex PCR. The instrument was an Illumina HiSeq 4000. iRepertoire HTBI primers and Arm-PCR amplification of CDR3 regions were used to construct TCR beta libraries. Using fastp at Q25 and MiXCR, TCRdb reprocessed the public reads and kept productive beta chains. Each record represents a unique CDR3 protein, reported with the most common genes and DNA among its rows. This sample has 350,000 to 400,000 distinct CDR3 sequences in its table, and roughly a sixth of those were observed once. The biggest ten clones account for about 20% of the sample.

Material: peripheral blood mononuclear cells (PBMCs), obtained at new diagnosis, from a patient treated with antithyroid drugs. The receptors come from a female donor with Graves disease.

V usage is TRBV7-2 and J usage is TRBJ2-3; TRBD1 matches 7 bases. Germline values: CDR1 SGHTA, CDR2 FQGNSA. There are 15 residues in the CDR3. Trimming cost V 5 bases and J 0 bases; bases outside gene matches: 5. CDR3 nucleotide sequence: TGTGCCAGCAGCCCTAGACAGGGTAGCACAGATACGCAGTATTTT. It yields the protein CASSPRQGSTDTQYF. The full variable domain, with the rest looked up from reference TRBV7-2 and TRBJ2-3, is GAGVSQSPSNKVTEKGKDVELRCDPISGHTALYWYRQSLGQGLEFLIYFQGNSAPDKSGLPSDRFSAERTGGSVSTLTIQRTQQEDSAVYLCASSPRQGSTDTQYFGPGTRLTVL.

This clonotype has ten or more counts. The V and J genes are TRBV7-2 and TRBJ1-3, with no clear D. This CDR3 region has 17 residues. V lost 4 bases to trimming and J lost 1 base, with 17 bases between them. Germline CDR1 and CDR2: SGHTA and FQGNSA. The CDR3 here is CASSSRGRWLSGNTIYF. The CDR3 DNA sequence: TGTGCCAGCAGCTCCCGAGGACGGTGGCTTTCTGGAAACACCATATATTTT.

The genes are TRBV28 and TRBJ2-1; D is unresolved. V was trimmed by 7 bases and J by 4 bases, leaving 14 bases between them. The germline V gene encodes CDR1 MDHEN and CDR2 SYDVKM. CDR3 length: 14 amino acids. This chain's CDR3 is CASKRPSDYNEQFF. In DNA form, the CDR3 reads TGTGCCAGCAAGAGGCCCTCCGATTACAATGAGCAGTTCTTC.

This clonotype was seen ten or more times. The chain uses TRBV3-1 and TRBJ2-7; TRBD2 aligns across 13 bases. The CDR3 is made up of 16 amino acids. Germline CDR1 LGHDT, CDR2 YNNKEL (reference sequence). The junction had 10 bases not matched to a gene; V was cut back by 4 bases and J by 7 bases. CDR3 region: CASSLRLAGGRGEQYF. The DNA of the CDR3 is TGTGCCAGCAGCCTCCGACTAGCGGGGGGCCGCGGGGAGCAGTACTTC.

There are many counts of this clonotype. The V call is TRBV7-2, the J call TRBJ1-4; D not resolved. The CDR3 runs 13 residues. From germline, CDR1 is SGHTA and CDR2 FQGNSA. Trimming removed 5 bases at V and 3 bases at J, with 7 bases between. DNA for the CDR3: TGTGCCAGCAGCAAAGAGGCTAATGAAAAACTGTTTTTT. The encoded protein is CASSKEANEKLFF.

The sample holds many counts of this clonotype. The chain is built from TRBV7-9 and TRBJ1-1; D may be TRBD1 (5 bases). Germline loops: CDR1 SEHNR, CDR2 FQNEAQ (reference sequence). V lost 1 base to trimming and J lost 2 bases, with 8 bases between them. The CDR3 is 14 amino acids. CDR3: CASSLDRDNTEAFF. CDR3 nucleotide sequence: TGTGCCAGCAGCTTAGACCGGGACAACACTGAAGCTTTCTTT.

This clonotype was detected ten times or more. J is TRBJ1-2 and V is TRBV2; a possible D gene is TRBD1 (6 bases). The CDR3 extends over 13 amino acids. V shed 11 bases and J shed 8 bases, with 21 bases lying between them. The germline V gene has CDR1 SNHLY and CDR2 FYNNEI. This CDR3 is CAVQEQGFWGYTF. CDR3 bases: TGTGCCGTCCAGGAACAGGGTTTTTGGGGCTACACCTTC.

This clonotype was observed a few times. This chain links TRBV4-3 with TRBJ1-1; D not resolved. V lost 0 bases and J 2 bases, leaving 10 bases between the germline ends. The CDR3 is made up of 15 amino acids. Germline CDR1 LGHNA, CDR2 YSLEER. The CDR3 sequence is CASSQEAHDNTEAFF. CDR3 coding DNA: TGCGCCAGCAGCCAAGAAGCGCATGACAACACTGAAGCTTTCTTT.

The chain recombines TRBV29-1 with TRBJ1-2; D perhaps matches TRBD1 (5 bases). Germline V lookup: CDR1 SQVTM, CDR2 ANQGSEA. This CDR3 spans 11 amino acids. CDR3: CSSDSNYGYTF. CDR3 sequence (DNA): TGCAGTTCTGACAGTAACTATGGCTACACCTTC.

J is TRBJ2-7 and V is TRBV7-2, with 11 bases fitting TRBD2. V lost 5 bases and J lost 11; bases outside the gene matches: 20. CDR1 and CDR2 from the germline V gene are SGHTA and FQGNSA. The CDR3 has 17 amino acids. In DNA, the CDR3 is TGTGCCAGCAGCGTGACTAGCGGGGAGGGACCGCGTTCTTTCGAGTACTTC. It translates to CASSVTSGEGPRSFEYF.

This clonotype was counted ten times or more. The genes are TRBV20-1 and TRBJ1-3, with TRBD1 identical over 7 bases. The CDR3 runs 13 residues. Germline CDR1 reads DFQATT; CDR2 reads SNEGSKA (reference sequence). The V and J ends lost 3 bases and 4 bases, in that order; junction bases with no gene match: 3. CDR3 bases: TGCAGTGCTAGTCCAGGGGGGGGAAACACCATATATTTT. Translation gives CSASPGGGNTIYF.

Ten or more counts support this clonotype. The chain recombines TRBV5-6 with TRBJ2-5, with TRBD1 matching over 9 bases. The CDR3 has 14 amino acids. The ends lost 6 bases at V and 5 bases at J; junction bases unmatched: 8. Germline V gene data show CDR1 as SGHDT and CDR2 as YYEEEE. As DNA, the CDR3 is TGTGCCAGCACTGCCGGGACAGGGCGGGAGACCCAGTACTTC. Translated, it gives CASTAGTGRETQYF.

This clonotype was seen a handful of times. The chain employs TRBV4-1 and TRBJ2-3; D remains unclear. Germline CDR1 and CDR2: MGHRA and YSYEKL. V was shortened by 3 bases and J by 1 base, with 2 bases between the two germline ends. CDR3 length: 12 residues. The CDR3 region is CASSHRTDTQYF. In nucleotides, the CDR3 is TGCGCCAGCAGCCACCGCACAGATACGCAGTATTTT.

This chain links TRBV19 with TRBJ1-2; TRBD1 is a possible D gene (5 bases). V was clipped by 5 bases and J by 4 bases, with 11 bases between them. The CDR3 covers 13 residues. In germline, CDR1 is LNHDA, CDR2 SQIVND (reference sequence). CDR3 region: CASSVPGFYGYTF. DNA for the CDR3: TGTGCCAGTAGTGTCCCAGGGTTCTATGGCTACACCTTC.

The rearrangement joins TRBV12-3 or TRBV12-4 to TRBJ2-7; the D call may be TRBD1 or TRBD2 (5 bases each). This CDR3 is 16 amino acids long. Trimming shortened V by 6 bases and J by 2 bases, and 20 bases separated the two germline ends. CDR3 sequence reads: CASRGTRTQGPYEQYF. CDR3 coding DNA: TGTGCCAGCAGGGGGACCCGGACCCAGGGCCCCTACGAGCAGTACTTC.

This clonotype occurred many times. V usage is TRBV7-9 and J usage is TRBJ2-7; 8 bases line up with TRBD1. Germline CDR1 reads SEHNR; CDR2 reads FQNEAQ (reference sequence). Losses at the gene ends were 3 bases for V and 6 bases for J; bases not matched to a gene: 7. The CDR3 has 14 amino acids. CDR3 sequence: CASSFAGTGSEQYF. CDR3 nucleotides: TGTGCCAGCAGCTTCGCCGGGACAGGAAGCGAGCAGTACTTC.

The chain recombines TRBV12-3 or TRBV12-4 with TRBJ1-4; TRBD1 matches 7 bases. The trim removed 1 base at V and 8 bases at J, leaving 7 bases unmatched. This CDR3 comprises 15 residues. CDR3 nucleotide sequence: TGTGCCAGCAGTTTAGGTACAGGGGCGGGCGAAAAACTGTTTTTT. Translated, it gives CASSLGTGAGEKLFF.

The chain is built from TRBV2 and TRBJ2-1; TRBD2 agrees at 7 bases. The CDR3 is 16 residues long. The V gene's germline CDR1 is SNHLY and CDR2 FYNNEI. V gave up 5 bases and J gave up 0 bases; unmatched junction bases: 7. CDR3 DNA sequence: TGTGCCAGCAGTCACTCGGGGGGAAGCTCCTACAATGAGCAGTTCTTC. Amino acids: CASSHSGGSSYNEQFF.

This clonotype was picked up many times. Relative to the germline gene, one junction end is altered; a read error may explain this. The V call is TRBV7-2, the J call TRBJ2-1; tentatively, D is TRBD2 (5 bases). This CDR3 contains 17 residues. Germline assignment: CDR1 SGHTA and CDR2 FQGNSA. CDR3 loop: CASNPSGGSWTYNGQFF. CDR3 nucleotides: TGTGCCAGCAACCCATCGGGTGGAAGCTGGACTTACAATGGGCAGTTCTTC.

This clonotype showed up many times. The chain's CDR3 is CASSQGGVNYEQYF. Written as DNA, the CDR3 is TGTGCCAGCAGCCAGGGGGGAGTGAACTACGAGCAGTACTTC. The V call is TRBV3-1, the J call TRBJ2-7; a weak D match, TRBD2 (6 bases). The CDR3 contains 14 residues. V lost 3 bases and J 3 bases, leaving 12 bases between the germline ends. Germline V gene lookup returns CDR1 LGHDT and CDR2 YNNKEL (reference sequence).